The 17 T cell receptor beta chains in this list originate from one sample, sequenced in a study of blood T cells in healthy people across ages. Together with a sample-barcoded 5' primer, a J-beta primer mix was included in a second PCR lasting roughly 7 to 11 cycles. A single record per CDR3 protein comes from TCRdb applying MiXCR to the 5' RACE reads. The data contain 1.5 million to 2 million distinct CDR3 sequences, roughly 43% of them seen just once; the ten biggest clones take up 23%. Sample: blood. These receptor sequences come from a human donor in good health.

The chain employs TRBV20-1 and TRBJ2-3; 7 nucleotides align to TRBD1. Losses at the gene ends were 4 bases for V and 3 bases for J; bases not matched to a gene: 7. In germline, CDR1 is DFQATT, CDR2 SNEGSKA (reference sequence). The CDR3 sequence is 14 residues long. The CDR3 here is CSANRQGRTDTQYF. The CDR3 nucleotides are TGCAGTGCTAATCGACAGGGAAGGACAGATACGCAGTATTTT.

CDR3 DNA: TGCAGCGTAACCGGGACTAGCGGCTCCTACGAGCAGTACTTC. Translation: CSVTGTSGSYEQYF. The rearrangement uses TRBV29-1 and TRBJ2-7, with 11 nucleotides matching TRBD2. V was pared by 6 bases and J by 0 bases, with 4 bases of the junction left unmatched. The CDR3 has 14 amino acids. Germline loops: CDR1 SQVTM, CDR2 ANQGSEA.

This clonotype has just a few counts. The V gene is TRBV20-1, the J gene TRBJ2-3; 9 nucleotides match TRBD1. The CDR3 is made up of 16 amino acids. Germline assignment: CDR1 DFQATT and CDR2 SNEGSKA (reference sequence). The V gene end was trimmed by 3 bases and the J gene end by 1 base; junction bases not matched to a gene: 8. The CDR3 spells CSARDLDRGGTDTQYF. The CDR3 coding sequence is TGCAGTGCTAGGGATTTGGACAGGGGAGGCACAGATACGCAGTATTTT.

The CDR3 DNA follows: TGTGCCAGCACGTCGGTTGCGGTCGGAGGGTACGAGCAGTACTTC. This gives the protein CASTSVAVGGYEQYF. This chain uses TRBV6-2 or TRBV6-3 with TRBJ2-7, with D possibly matching TRBD2 (6 bases). CDR1 MNHEY and CDR2 SVGEGT come from the germline V gene. With 7 bases removed from V and 4 bases from J, the gap between germline ends came to 20 bases. The CDR3 spans 15 residues.

J is TRBJ2-7 and V is TRBV20-1, with TRBD1 as a possible D gene (6 bases). The CDR3 contains 14 residues. Germline-derived CDR1 and CDR2 are DFQATT and SNEGSKA (reference sequence). The V end was cut by 0 bases, the J end by 3 bases, with 12 bases between. In DNA form, the CDR3 reads TGCAGTGCTAGAGAACAGGGTCGGTTCTACGAGCAGTACTTC. This encodes CSAREQGRFYEQYF.

This clonotype was seen more than once but under ten times. The genes are TRBV5-1 and TRBJ2-3; no definite D call. Germline V gene sequence: CDR1 SGHRS, CDR2 YFSETQ. Trimming left V 1 base short and J 4 bases short, with 10 bases between. CDR3 length: 14 residues. In DNA, the CDR3 is TGCGCCAGCAGCTTGATTTCTGCTGCAGATACGCAGTATTTT. Amino acid sequence: CASSLISAADTQYF.

This clonotype occurred a few times. At one of its ends the junction is not consistent with the germline gene, which may arise from a read error. The chain combines TRBV11-2 with TRBJ2-4; D unclear. The CDR3 totals 15 residues. Germline V gene data show CDR1 as SGHAT and CDR2 as FQNNGV. For the CDR3, the DNA is TGTGCCGGCAGCTTAGGGCAGCTATACAAAAACATTCAGTACTTC. Its protein product is CAGSLGQLYKNIQYF.

CDR3 DNA: TGTGCCACCAGCAGGGACAGGGGCTCCACCTCCTACGAGCAGTACTTC. Translation: CATSRDRGSTSYEQYF. The chain couples TRBV15 to TRBJ2-7; 9 nucleotides agree with TRBD1. This CDR3 has 16 residues. Germline CDR1 is LNHNV and CDR2 is YYDKDF (reference sequence). V lost 3 bases, J lost 0 bases, and 6 bases stayed unmatched.

This chain links TRBV6-2 or TRBV6-3 with TRBJ2-7; D perhaps matches TRBD2 (5 bases). V lost 3 bases and J 3 bases, leaving 15 bases between the germline ends. This CDR3 region has 15 residues. Germline values: CDR1 MNHEY, CDR2 SVGEGT. This CDR3 reads CASSYWLGSGYEQYF. CDR3 DNA sequence: TGTGCCAGCAGTTATTGGCTGGGAAGCGGCTACGAGCAGTACTTC.

This rearrangement joins TRBV28 to TRBJ1-1, with 11 positions matching TRBD1. The V and J ends lost 5 bases and 5 bases, in that order; junction bases with no gene match: 7. CDR3 size: 15 residues. CDR1 is MDHEN and CDR2 is SYDVKM in the germline V gene. The CDR3 nucleotides are TGTGCCAGCAGTGCTCCGGGACAGGGGGGAACTGAAGCTTTCTTT. Encoded protein: CASSAPGQGGTEAFF. The full variable domain, its missing parts supplied by reference TRBV28 and TRBJ1-1, is DVKVTQSSRYLVKRTGEKVFLECVQDMDHENMFWYRQDPGLGLRLIYFSYDVKMKEKGDIPEGYSVSREKKERFSLILESASTNQTSMYLCASSAPGQGGTEAFFGQGTRLTVV.

The rearrangement links TRBV7-6 to TRBJ1-1, with D maybe TRBD1 (5 bases). Trimming took 10 bases from V and 1 from J, leaving 28 bases between them. The germline V gene has CDR1 SGHVS and CDR2 FNYEAQ. The CDR3 covers 18 residues. The CDR3 reads CATQNMENAGVGNTEAFF. The CDR3 DNA follows: TGTGCCACCCAAAATATGGAAAACGCGGGGGTCGGGAACACTGAAGCTTTCTTT.

The chain has TRBV9 and TRBJ1-2, with D maybe TRBD1 (6 bases). The CDR3 has 13 amino acids. Trimming removed 4 bases from V and 8 bases from J, with 15 bases in between. CDR1 and CDR2 from the germline V gene are SGDLS and YYNGEE. In DNA form, the CDR3 reads TGTGCCAGCAGCTGGGAAGGGGGTACGGGCTACACCTTC. The encoded protein is CASSWEGGTGYTF.

This clonotype was picked up a small number of times. The J gene is TRBJ1-1, the V gene TRBV10-3; 10 positions match TRBD1. Germline V gene lookup returns CDR1 ENHRY and CDR2 SYGVKD. CDR3 size: 14 residues. The J segment lost 2 bases and the V segment lost 4 bases, leaving 1 base of the junction unmatched. CDR3 sequence reads: CAISGQGANTEAFF. CDR3 nucleotides: TGTGCCATCAGTGGACAGGGGGCTAACACTGAAGCTTTCTTT.

Comments on this clonotype: One junction end does not reproduce the germline sequence, and a read error may be involved. The CDR3 spells CTSSEGIGEVDEKLFF. CDR3 nucleotide sequence: TGTACCAGCAGCGAAGGGATAGGGGAAGTCGATGAAAAACTGTTTTTT. The chain is built from TRBV4-2 and TRBJ1-4, with D tentatively TRBD1 (5 bases). Per the germline V gene, CDR1 is LGHNA and CDR2 is YNFKEQ. This CDR3 is built from 16 residues.

The chain joins TRBV18 to TRBJ2-3, with 10 bases matching TRBD1. Losses at the gene ends were 1 base for V and 8 bases for J; bases not matched to a gene: 3. Germline V gene data show CDR1 as KGHSH and CDR2 as LQKENI. The CDR3 contains 14 residues. DNA of the CDR3: TGTGCCAGCTCACCACGGGACAGGGGACTTACGCAGTATTTT. Translating gives CASSPRDRGLTQYF.

A note on this clonotype: A junction boundary mismatches the germline segment, possibly from a read error. V usage is TRBV27 and J usage is TRBJ2-4, with D possibly TRBD2 on 5 matching bases. CDR3 length: 15 amino acids. Germline-derived CDR1 and CDR2 are MNHEY and SMNVEV (reference sequence). DNA of the CDR3: TGTGCCAGCAGTCCCTCTTCTCTAGCCCAAAACATTCAGTACTTC. Translated: CASSPSSLAQNIQYF.

Points on this clonotype: A read error may explain this, as a much larger clone is one base away. V is TRBV29-1 and J is TRBJ1-2; the D gene is possibly TRBD1 (5 bases). The CDR3 covers 16 residues. Germline values: CDR1 SQVTM, CDR2 ANQGSEA. Trimming removed 3 bases at V and 7 bases at J, with 24 bases between. The CDR3 region is CSVDDNQGGPFGGYTF. DNA of the CDR3: TGCAGCGTTGACGATAATCAGGGCGGACCATTTGGTGGCTACACCTTC.